This T cell receptor beta chain was captured by sequencing in a study of cytomegalovirus exposure and HLA in healthy donors. Study conclusions and caveats: It was approximately 150 TCR beta chains that were listed as cytomegalovirus-associated.

Trimming took 0 bases from V and 9 from J, leaving 18 bases between them. The CDR3 contains 17 residues. Germline CDR1 and CDR2: LNHNV and YYDKDF (reference sequence). This clone was recorded a few times. Its target is unknown. Primers for the PCR totalled 60 Vbeta and 13 Jbeta. Method: immunoSEQ multiplex PCR; TCRdb's copy keeps in-frame clones and lacks some. The data show some 210,000 clones, more than 75% seen once. The specimen was PBMCs. The chain has TRBV15 and TRBJ1-6, with D maybe TRBD1 (5 bases). This sequence originates from a man in his thirties or forties in good health and CMV-seronegative. The CDR3 region has the DNA TGTGCCACCAGCAGAGATCTTGGGGGGGTCGGGGTTTCACCCCTCCACTTT. Translated: CATSRDLGGVGVSPLHF.